The 22 T cell receptor beta chains given below trace back to one sample, sequenced in a study of cytomegalovirus exposure and HLA in healthy donors. In the PCR, 60 Vbeta and 13 Jbeta primers were used. The assay was immunoSEQ multiplex PCR, and TCRdb's table has in-frame clones only and misses some. The data show 90,000 or so clones, roughly 78% seen once. The material sequenced was PBMCs. The receptors were gathered from a male donor in good health and CMV-seropositive.

The chain combines TRBV19 with TRBJ2-7; TRBD1 matches 7 bases. Germline loops: CDR1 LNHDA, CDR2 SQIVND (reference sequence). The CDR3 has 13 residues. Trimming at V came to 7 bases and at J to 2 bases, leaving 5 bases not matched to a gene. The DNA of the CDR3 is TGTGCCAGTACAACAGGGGTCCCCTACGAGCAGTACTTC. Amino acid sequence: CASTTGVPYEQYF.

The chain has TRBV28 and TRBJ2-1; 7 nucleotides align to TRBD2. The length of the CDR3 is 15 residues. CDR1 and CDR2 (germline): MDHEN, SYDVKM. The V and J ends lost 4 bases and 0 bases, in that order; junction bases with no gene match: 3. The CDR3, as DNA: TGTGCCAGCAGTTCAGCGGGGCTCTCCTACAATGAGCAGTTCTTC. This encodes CASSSAGLSYNEQFF.

The chain has TRBV5-1 and TRBJ2-7, with 13 nucleotides matching TRBD2. J was trimmed by 2 bases and V by 0 bases; bases with no gene match: 2. The germline gives CDR1 SGHRS, CDR2 YFSETQ. This CDR3 comprises 16 residues. CDR3 residues: CASSLGGLAGTYEQYF. CDR3 bases: TGCGCCAGCAGCTTGGGGGGACTAGCGGGAACCTACGAGCAGTACTTC.

This clone was recorded a few times. The chain couples TRBV4-1 to TRBJ2-1, with 8 bases identical to TRBD1. This CDR3 has 14 residues. The J segment lost 9 bases and the V segment lost 1 base, leaving 5 bases of the junction unmatched. Germline lookup yields CDR1 MGHRA and CDR2 YSYEKL. The DNA of the CDR3 is TGCGCCAGCAGCCAAGGACAGGGGTTGGGTGAGCAGTTCTTC. This translates into CASSQGQGLGEQFF.

This rearrangement joins TRBV30 to TRBJ1-2, with TRBD1 matching over 7 bases. The junction had 7 bases not matched to a gene; V was cut back by 1 base and J by 5 bases. Looked up from germline, CDR1 is GTSNPN and CDR2 is SVGIG (reference sequence). The CDR3 contains 14 residues. The CDR3 region has the DNA TGTGCCTGGAGTGGTCCGACAGGGTATTATGGCTACACCTTC. Encoded protein: CAWSGPTGYYGYTF.

The CDR3 DNA follows: TGCGCCAGCAAACTCAATAGGACTAGCTCCTACAATGAGCAGTTCTTC. Its translation is CASKLNRTSSYNEQFF. The rearrangement joins TRBV5-1 to TRBJ2-1; 7 bases line up with TRBD2. CDR3 length: 16 amino acids. After removal of 6 bases from V and 0 bases from J, the junction contained 9 bases not matched to a gene. Germline V gene lookup returns CDR1 SGHRS and CDR2 YFSETQ.

By proportion, this clone is medium-sized. The chain couples TRBV6-1 to TRBJ2-7; maybe TRBD1 (6 bases). Per germline, CDR1 MNHNS and CDR2 SASEGT. The CDR3 has 15 amino acids. Trimming shortened V by 2 bases and J by 2 bases, and 13 bases separated the two germline ends. The chain's CDR3 is CASSEIAGATYEQYF. In nucleotides, the CDR3 is TGTGCCAGCAGTGAAATAGCAGGGGCCACCTACGAGCAGTACTTC.

This chain connects TRBV19 to TRBJ1-1; D is uncertain. The CDR3 covers 15 residues. Trimming stripped 3 bases from V and 0 bases from J, with 11 bases between. Germline V gene sequence: CDR1 LNHDA, CDR2 SQIVND (reference sequence). The CDR3 sequence: CASSIPQIMNTEAFF. CDR3 in DNA: TGTGCCAGTAGTATTCCGCAGATCATGAACACTGAAGCTTTCTTT.

The chain carries TRBV19 and TRBJ2-7, with 7 bases lining up with TRBD1. This CDR3 spans 12 amino acids. Germline V gives CDR1 LNHDA, CDR2 SQIVND (reference sequence). Trimming at V came to 8 bases and at J to 7 bases, leaving 8 bases not matched to a gene. The CDR3 sequence: CASSEGAEEQYF. The CDR3 DNA sequence: TGTGCCAGTTCAGAGGGGGCGGAAGAGCAGTACTTC.

A few counts support this clone. This chain uses TRBV6-1 with TRBJ1-1; the D gene is possibly TRBD1 (6 bases). The V and J ends lost 2 bases and 5 bases respectively, with 12 bases between them. The CDR3 covers 14 residues. Looked up from germline, CDR1 is MNHNS and CDR2 is SASEGT. CDR3 bases: TGTGCCAGCAGTGAAATACAGGGCTGGACTGAAGCTTTCTTT. It encodes CASSEIQGWTEAFF.

The CDR3: CASSPGRGAGYEQYF. The DNA for the CDR3 is TGTGCCAGCAGCCCCGGGAGGGGCGCGGGATACGAGCAGTACTTC. V is TRBV6-5 and J is TRBJ2-7, with TRBD2 matching 8 bases. The V segment lost 6 bases and the J segment 4 bases; nucleotides outside the gene matches: 11. The CDR3 covers 15 residues. The germline V gene encodes CDR1 MNHEY and CDR2 SVGAGI.

V is TRBV28 and J is TRBJ2-7; a possible D gene is TRBD1 (5 bases). Trimming stripped 6 bases from V and 2 bases from J, with 11 bases between. The CDR3 loop spans 13 amino acids. The V gene's germline CDR1 is MDHEN and CDR2 SYDVKM. CDR3 region: CASRTARTYEQYF. Written as DNA, the CDR3 is TGTGCCAGCAGGACAGCGCGAACCTACGAGCAGTACTTC.

The rearrangement links TRBV11-2 to TRBJ1-2; 12 bases line up with TRBD1. Germline CDR1 reads SGHAT; CDR2 reads FQNNGV. CDR3 length: 19 amino acids. Unmatched junction bases numbered 13, after V lost 1 base and J lost 4 bases. The CDR3 sequence is CASSLGLGTGGDGPYGYTF. In DNA, the CDR3 is TGTGCCAGCAGCTTAGGTTTAGGGACAGGGGGCGACGGCCCCTATGGCTACACCTTC.

This chain uses TRBV27 with TRBJ1-1; TRBD1 is a possible D gene (5 bases). CDR1 MNHEY and CDR2 SMNVEV come from the germline V gene (reference sequence). The V and J ends lost 8 bases and 5 bases respectively, with 9 bases between them. The CDR3 has 11 residues. The CDR3 here is CASGGMTEAFF. CDR3 coding DNA: TGTGCCAGCGGGGGGATGACTGAAGCTTTCTTT.

The chain has TRBV6-5 and TRBJ2-7; 7 nucleotides agree with TRBD2. The V and J ends lost 10 bases and 11 bases, in that order; junction bases with no gene match: 17. Germline V gene lookup returns CDR1 MNHEY and CDR2 SVGAGI. The CDR3 is 13 residues long. The CDR3 sequence: CATSSRGGLFEYF. The CDR3 DNA reads TGTGCCACCTCCTCCCGGGGAGGGCTGTTCGAGTACTTC.

The rearrangement links TRBV19 to TRBJ2-7; D may be TRBD1 (5 bases). This CDR3 has 16 amino acids. CDR1 is LNHDA, CDR2 SQIVND, per germline (reference sequence). Trimming stripped 5 bases from V and 5 bases from J, with 22 bases between. In DNA, the CDR3 is TGTGCCAGTAGTTCCCATTCGGCAGGGAATTACCACGAGCAGTACTTC. Translated: CASSSHSAGNYHEQYF.

V is TRBV7-6 and J is TRBJ2-1; TRBD1 matches at 7 bases. There are 14 residues in the CDR3. After removal of 0 bases from V and 6 bases from J, the junction contained 2 bases not matched to a gene. Germline V gene sequence: CDR1 SGHVS, CDR2 FNYEAQ. CDR3 DNA sequence: TGTGCCAGCAGCTTAGCCTACAGGGGCAATGAGCAGTTCTTC. Translated, it gives CASSLAYRGNEQFF.

This clone was seen more than once but under ten times. The chain uses TRBV5-1 and TRBJ1-4; the D gene is possibly TRBD1 (5 bases). The CDR3 is 14 amino acids. Per the germline V gene, CDR1 is SGHRS and CDR2 is YFSETQ. V gave up 3 bases and J gave up 6 bases, with 12 bases separating them. The CDR3 DNA sequence: TGCGCCAGCAGCTCAGGCAGGGCGGATGAAAAACTGTTTTTT. This codes for CASSSGRADEKLFF.

This chain uses TRBV10-3 with TRBJ1-1; the match to TRBD1 covers 9 bases. Trimming cost V 3 bases and J 0 bases; bases outside gene matches: 8. Looked up from germline, CDR1 is ENHRY and CDR2 is SYGVKD. The length of the CDR3 is 17 residues. This CDR3 is CAISDPGTGTMNTEAFF. The DNA of the CDR3 is TGTGCCATCAGTGACCCCGGGACAGGGACGATGAACACTGAAGCTTTCTTT.

This rearrangement joins TRBV19 to TRBJ1-2; the match to TRBD1 covers 7 bases. V lost 5 bases and J lost 7; bases outside the gene matches: 10. Germline assignment: CDR1 LNHDA and CDR2 SQIVND (reference sequence). This CDR3 contains 14 residues. The CDR3 nucleotides are TGTGCCAGTAGTTATTTGGAGGGGGCGTCTGGCTACACCTTC. Translated, it gives CASSYLEGASGYTF.

The chain employs TRBV5-5 and TRBJ2-3; 10 nucleotides match TRBD1. This CDR3 comprises 17 residues. The junction had 12 bases not matched to a gene; V was cut back by 2 bases and J by 6 bases. Germline loops: CDR1 SGHKS, CDR2 YYEKEE (reference sequence). The CDR3 is CASSLIPGTGVSDTQYF. In nucleotides, the CDR3 is TGTGCCAGCAGCTTAATCCCCGGGACAGGGGTATCGGATACGCAGTATTTT.

The genes are TRBV7-9 and TRBJ1-1; 8 bases fit TRBD1. V lost 5 bases to trimming and J lost 1 base; unmatched junction nucleotides: 3. Germline CDR1 reads SEHNR; CDR2 reads FQNEAQ (reference sequence). There are 14 residues in the CDR3. This CDR3 reads CASSADRGNTEAFF. CDR3 DNA sequence: TGTGCCAGCAGCGCCGACAGGGGGAACACTGAAGCTTTCTTT.